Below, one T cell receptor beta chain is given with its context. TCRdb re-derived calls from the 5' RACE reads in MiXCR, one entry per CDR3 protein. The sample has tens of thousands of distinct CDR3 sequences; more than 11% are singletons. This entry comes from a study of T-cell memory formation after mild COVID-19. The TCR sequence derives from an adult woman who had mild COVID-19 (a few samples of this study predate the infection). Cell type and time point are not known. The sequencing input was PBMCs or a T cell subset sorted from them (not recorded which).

The DNA for the CDR3 is TGTGCCTGGAGTGCAGAGGCAGGGTTTGACACAGATACGCAGTATTTT. Protein product: CAWSAEAGFDTDTQYF. The gene calls are TRBV30 and TRBJ2-3; weak D call: TRBD1 (5 bases). The CDR3 is 16 residues long. Germline-derived CDR1 and CDR2 are GTSNPN and SVGIG (reference sequence). The germline V and J ends were trimmed by 1 base and 2 bases, with 16 bases remaining between them.